These 23 T cell receptor beta chains were sequenced from one sample in a study of cytomegalovirus exposure and HLA in healthy donors. Primers included in the PCR were 60 Vbeta and 13 Jbeta primers. Data came from immunoSEQ multiplex PCR; TCRdb stores just in-frame clones and leaves some out. Among fewer than 250,000 clones, around nine tenths were seen once, and the ten largest hold roughly 1.9%. The sequencing input was PBMCs. These receptors originate from a woman between 18 and 30 years old in good health and CMV-seronegative.

V and J are TRBV7-2 and TRBJ1-5, with TRBD1 matching 7 bases. V lost 5 bases, J lost 3 bases, and 7 bases stayed unmatched. The length of the CDR3 is 15 residues. Germline loops: CDR1 SGHTA, CDR2 FQGNSA. The DNA for the CDR3 is TGTGCCAGCAGCGCCCAGGGACAGCACAATCAGCCCCAGCATTTT. Its protein is CASSAQGQHNQPQHF.

J is TRBJ1-2 and V is TRBV19; D is possibly TRBD1 (5 bases). Germline CDR1 LNHDA, CDR2 SQIVND (reference sequence). V was pared by 3 bases and J by 4 bases, with 12 bases between. The CDR3 is made up of 14 amino acids. CDR3: CASSIEGLAYGYTF. Here the CDR3 DNA reads TGTGCCAGTAGTATCGAGGGACTCGCCTATGGCTACACCTTC.

The chain recombines TRBV14 with TRBJ2-2; D unresolved. The CDR3 extends over 15 amino acids. V lost 4 bases, J lost 6 bases, and 15 bases lay in between. The germline V gene encodes CDR1 SGHDN and CDR2 FVKESK. CDR3 DNA sequence: TGTGCCAGCAGCCCCCGGCCAGGCCAGGCCGGGGAGCTGTTTTTT. It codes for CASSPRPGQAGELFF.

This chain uses TRBV10-3 with TRBJ2-2; TRBD2 aligns across 7 bases. The CDR3 sequence is 14 residues long. The V and J ends lost 5 bases and 5 bases, in that order; junction bases with no gene match: 5. The germline gives CDR1 ENHRY, CDR2 SYGVKD. CDR3 in DNA: TGTGCCATCAGTAGACTAGCTGGGACCGGGGAGCTGTTTTTT. Amino acid sequence: CAISRLAGTGELFF.

The gene calls are TRBV7-9 and TRBJ2-1; 8 bases match TRBD1. With 5 bases clipped from V and 6 bases from J, the junction kept 6 bases outside the gene matches. Germline loops: CDR1 SEHNR, CDR2 FQNEAQ (reference sequence). This CDR3 contains 14 residues. The CDR3 region is CASSETTGANEQFF. The CDR3 DNA sequence: TGTGCCAGCAGCGAAACGACAGGGGCCAATGAGCAGTTCTTC.

The J gene is TRBJ2-6, the V gene TRBV12-2; no check of the table's D call, TRBD1, against the DNA was made. TRBV12-2 is a pseudogene. The CDR3 is made up of 15 amino acids. The DNA for the CDR3 is TGTGCAAGTCACTTAGGGGGGACAGGAGGGAACGTCCTGACTTTC. It codes for CASHLGGTGGNVLTF.

The chain employs TRBV29-1 and TRBJ1-1; 8 positions match TRBD1. The CDR3 runs to 14 residues. Germline values: CDR1 SQVTM, CDR2 ANQGSEA. Trimming removed 2 bases from V and 4 bases from J; junction bases left unmatched: 6. CDR3 sequence: CSVENSGGLTEAFF. For the CDR3, the DNA is TGCAGCGTTGAAAACTCAGGGGGCCTCACTGAAGCTTTCTTT.

The chain joins TRBV6-1 to TRBJ2-1; 14 bases map to TRBD2. After removal of 3 bases from V and 9 bases from J, the junction contained 4 bases not matched to a gene. The CDR3 runs 15 residues. The germline V gene has CDR1 MNHNS and CDR2 SASEGT. The CDR3 spells CASSETSGGAIEQFF. The CDR3 nucleotides are TGTGCCAGCAGTGAGACTAGCGGGGGGGCGATTGAGCAGTTCTTC.

V gene TRBV29-1 combines with J gene TRBJ1-4; D possibly corresponds to TRBD1 (6 bases). The length of the CDR3 is 14 residues. Germline CDR1 reads SQVTM; CDR2 reads ANQGSEA. Trimming left V 0 bases short and J 6 bases short, with 11 bases between. The CDR3 loop reads CSVEDLRGDEKLFF. As DNA, the CDR3 is TGCAGCGTTGAAGATCTCAGGGGCGATGAAAAACTGTTTTTT.

The rearrangement links TRBV5-4 to TRBJ2-7; 9 nucleotides match TRBD1. The V segment lost 4 bases and the J segment 3 bases; nucleotides outside the gene matches: 8. Per the germline V gene, CDR1 is SGHNT and CDR2 is YYREEE (reference sequence). CDR3 length: 15 residues. The CDR3 protein is CASSPGTGKIYEQYF. The CDR3 DNA reads TGTGCCAGCAGCCCCGGGACAGGGAAAATCTACGAGCAGTACTTC.

In its sample, this clone was seen a few times. This chain links TRBV27 with TRBJ1-1, with 7 bases lining up with TRBD1. Unmatched junction bases numbered 5, after V lost 5 bases and J lost 2 bases. The CDR3 has 14 amino acids. Germline V gene data show CDR1 as MNHEY and CDR2 as SMNVEV (reference sequence). CDR3 DNA: TGTGCCAGCAGTCCGGGACAGTATAACACTGAAGCTTTCTTT. Translation gives CASSPGQYNTEAFF.

This sequence joins TRBV6-6 and TRBJ2-1; 7 nucleotides match TRBD2. Germline CDR1 is MNHNY and CDR2 is SVGAGI (reference sequence). V shed 6 bases, J shed 9 bases, and the junction held 17 bases outside the gene matches. The CDR3 length is 16 residues. This CDR3 is CASSRRGGSLFGEQFF. The DNA of the CDR3 is TGTGCCAGCAGCCGCCGGGGCGGGAGCCTATTTGGTGAGCAGTTCTTC.

CDR3 nucleotide sequence: TGCAGCGTTGACCAGGGAGGTGGGACTGAAGCTTTCTTT. It is translated as CSVDQGGGTEAFF. The genes are TRBV29-1 and TRBJ1-1; tentative D call: TRBD1 (5 bases). Per the germline V gene, CDR1 is SQVTM and CDR2 is ANQGSEA. The CDR3 is 13 residues long. V was clipped by 3 bases and J by 5 bases, with 13 bases between them.

The chain recombines TRBV4-1 with TRBJ1-4, with TRBD1 matching 8 bases. This CDR3 has 16 amino acids. Losses at the gene ends were 4 bases for V and 6 bases for J; bases not matched to a gene: 10. Germline CDR1 and CDR2: MGHRA and YSYEKL. The CDR3 region has the DNA TGCGCCAGCAGCCCGCCCCGACAGGGGTTGGATGAAAAACTGTTTTTT. Its translation is CASSPPRQGLDEKLFF.

The chain carries TRBV5-3 and TRBJ2-7; 7 bases align to TRBD2. TRBV5-3 has ORF status, its function being uncertain. The CDR3 sequence is 14 residues long. The V gene end was trimmed by 3 bases and the J gene end by 7 bases; junction bases not matched to a gene: 10. CDR3 sequence reads: CARSSGLLEWEQYF. CDR3 nucleotides: TGTGCCAGAAGCTCGGGACTATTGGAGTGGGAGCAGTACTTC.

The V gene is TRBV5-4, the J gene TRBJ2-7; tentative D call: TRBD2 (7 bases). Germline-derived CDR1 and CDR2 are SGHNT and YYREEE (reference sequence). Trimming stripped 0 bases from V and 5 bases from J, with 18 bases between. The CDR3 runs 16 residues. This chain's CDR3 is CASSLDGGGSTHEQYF. The CDR3 region has the DNA TGTGCCAGCAGCTTGGATGGGGGCGGGAGCACTCACGAGCAGTACTTC.

V is TRBV19 and J is TRBJ2-7; a possible D gene is TRBD2 (6 bases). Trimming pared 1 base from V and 0 bases from J, leaving 7 bases between. CDR1 and CDR2 (germline): LNHDA, SQIVND (reference sequence). The CDR3 length is 14 residues. CDR3 coding DNA: TGTGCCAGTAGTATAGGGGGGGTCTCCTACGAGCAGTACTTC. It yields the protein CASSIGGVSYEQYF.

This chain links TRBV11-2 with TRBJ2-1; D is uncertain. The germline V and J ends were trimmed by 2 bases and 14 bases, with 13 bases remaining between them. In germline, CDR1 is SGHAT, CDR2 FQNNGV. The CDR3 totals 12 residues. CDR3 residues: CASSLPNKMKFF. The CDR3 DNA reads as TGTGCCAGCAGCTTACCCAACAAGATGAAGTTCTTC.

This chain joins TRBV5-1 and TRBJ1-1; 9 positions agree with TRBD1. Germline loops: CDR1 SGHRS, CDR2 YFSETQ. The CDR3 runs to 17 residues. The junction had 9 bases not matched to a gene; V was cut back by 2 bases and J by 1 base. CDR3 residues: CASSLGDRAWENTEAFF. CDR3 sequence (DNA): TGCGCCAGCAGCTTAGGGGACAGGGCCTGGGAGAACACTGAAGCTTTCTTT.

This clone was seen a single time. The rearrangement uses TRBV6-1 and TRBJ1-2, with unresolved D. V was shortened by 1 base and J by 5 bases, with 14 bases between the two germline ends. The CDR3 has 15 amino acids. Germline V lookup: CDR1 MNHNS, CDR2 SASEGT. The CDR3 protein is CASSEDGLRGYGYTF. The CDR3 DNA is TGTGCCAGCAGTGAAGACGGACTTCGGGGTTATGGCTACACCTTC.

In this sample, this clone turned up once. J is TRBJ1-5 and V is TRBV6-5; a weak D match, TRBD1 (5 bases). V was cut by 0 bases and J by 11 bases, with 8 bases left in between. This CDR3 spans 12 amino acids. Per germline, CDR1 MNHEY and CDR2 SVGAGI. In nucleotides, the CDR3 is TGTGCCAGCAGTTACTCGGGGCAGGCCCAGCATTTT. Amino acids: CASSYSGQAQHF.

V usage is TRBV13 and J usage is TRBJ1-1; 8 bases align to TRBD1. The CDR3 totals 13 residues. Germline V gene lookup returns CDR1 PRHDT and CDR2 FYEKMQ (reference sequence). Unmatched junction bases numbered 3, after V lost 5 bases and J lost 4 bases. The CDR3 sequence is CASSQDRGTEAFF. The CDR3 DNA reads as TGTGCCAGCAGCCAAGACAGGGGCACTGAAGCTTTCTTT.

This clone has just one count. The rearrangement uses TRBV5-8 and TRBJ2-1, with D tentatively TRBD1 (5 bases). The ends were cut back, 6 bases at V and 4 bases at J, with 11 bases in the middle. The CDR3 contains 13 residues. CDR1 and CDR2 (germline): SGHTS, YDEGEE. In DNA form, the CDR3 reads TGTGCCAGCAATAGGGGCGTTTACAATGAGCAGTTCTTC. Residues: CASNRGVYNEQFF.